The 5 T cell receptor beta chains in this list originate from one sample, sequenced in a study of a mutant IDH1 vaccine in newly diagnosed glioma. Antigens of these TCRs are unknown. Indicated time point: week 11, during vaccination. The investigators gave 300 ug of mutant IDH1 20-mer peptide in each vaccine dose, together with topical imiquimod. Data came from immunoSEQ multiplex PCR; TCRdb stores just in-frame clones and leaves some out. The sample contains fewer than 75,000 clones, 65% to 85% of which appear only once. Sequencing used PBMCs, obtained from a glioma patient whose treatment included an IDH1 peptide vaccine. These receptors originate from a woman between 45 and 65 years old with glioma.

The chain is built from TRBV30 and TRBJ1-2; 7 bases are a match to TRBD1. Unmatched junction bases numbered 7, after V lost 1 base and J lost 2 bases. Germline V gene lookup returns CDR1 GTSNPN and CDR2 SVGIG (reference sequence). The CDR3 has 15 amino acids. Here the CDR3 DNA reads TGTGCCTGGAGTGACCCGACAGGGCTCAACTATGGCTACACCTTC. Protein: CAWSDPTGLNYGYTF.

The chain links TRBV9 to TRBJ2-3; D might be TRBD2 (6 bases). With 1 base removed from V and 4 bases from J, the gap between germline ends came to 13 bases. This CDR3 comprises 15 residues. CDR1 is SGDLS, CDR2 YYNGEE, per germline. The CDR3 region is CASSVNRGTADTQYF. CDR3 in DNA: TGTGCCAGCAGCGTAAATCGGGGGACGGCAGATACGCAGTATTTT. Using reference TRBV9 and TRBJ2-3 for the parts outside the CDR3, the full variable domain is DSGVTQTPKHLITATGQRVTLRCSPRSGDLSVYWYQQSLDQGLQFLIQYYNGEERAKGNILERFSAQQFPDLHSELNLSSLELGDSALYFCASSVNRGTADTQYFGPGTRLTVL.

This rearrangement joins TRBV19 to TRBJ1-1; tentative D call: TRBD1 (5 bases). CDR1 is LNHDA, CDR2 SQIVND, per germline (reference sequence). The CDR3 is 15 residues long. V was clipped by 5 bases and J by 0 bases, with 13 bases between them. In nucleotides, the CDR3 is TGTGCCAGTAGTCCAGAGACAGAAATGAACACTGAAGCTTTCTTT. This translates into CASSPETEMNTEAFF.

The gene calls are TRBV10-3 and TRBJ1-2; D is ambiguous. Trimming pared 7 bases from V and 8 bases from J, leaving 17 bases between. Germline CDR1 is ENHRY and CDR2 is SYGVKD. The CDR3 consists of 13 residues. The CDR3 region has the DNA TGTGCCATCACCCCGGACGGTTTACGGGGCTACACCTTC. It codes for CAITPDGLRGYTF.

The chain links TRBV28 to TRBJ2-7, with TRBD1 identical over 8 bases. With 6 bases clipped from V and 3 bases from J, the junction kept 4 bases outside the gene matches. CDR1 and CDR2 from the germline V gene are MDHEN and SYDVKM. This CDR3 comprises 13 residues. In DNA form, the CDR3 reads TGTGCCAGCAGGATGGGACAGGTCTACGAGCAGTACTTC. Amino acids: CASRMGQVYEQYF.